The text below deals with one T cell receptor beta chain. Germline CDR1 SGHTA, CDR2 FQGNSA. The germline V and J ends were trimmed by 2 bases and 1 base, with 8 bases remaining between them. There are 14 residues in the CDR3. These data originate in a study of blood T cell repertoires in COVID-19. As for the study in general: Samples came from the United States, Italy and Spain, spanning acute and convalescent COVID-19. PBMCs, B-cell-depleted T cells, or T cells were the source of the cDNA or gDNA that made up the material.

In the study's own analysis: Counts of nucleated cells, estimated from reference gene primer amplification, were obtained. Produced via immunoSEQ multiplex PCR; TCRdb's table is partial and in-frame only. Clonal size and the V and J genes are those of that table, whereas D and trimming came from the DNA. In the table there are approximately 160,000 clones, about four fifths of which are singletons. Specimen: peripheral blood. The chain links TRBV7-2 to TRBJ1-1, with D unresolved. This TCR derives from a man aged 40-50 years who had recovered from COVID-19. The CDR3 here is CASSLSRENTEAFF. The CDR3 region has the DNA TGTGCCAGCAGCTTATCCCGGGAGAACACTGAAGCTTTCTTT. The entire variable domain, with the rest obtained from reference TRBV7-2 and TRBJ1-1, is as follows: GAGVSQSPSNKVTEKGKDVELRCDPISGHTALYWYRQSLGQGLEFLIYFQGNSAPDKSGLPSDRFSAERTGGSVSTLTIQRTQQEDSAVYLCASSLSRENTEAFFGQGTRLTVV.